The TCR beta chain described here comes from a study of cytomegalovirus exposure and HLA in healthy donors. Study-wide findings and caveats: Within an earlier analysis, most TCR beta V segments proved productive either about 87% or about 30% of the time.

Germline CDR1 and CDR2: LNHDA and SQIVND (reference sequence). Unmatched junction bases numbered 22, after V lost 6 bases and J lost 1 base. CDR3 length: 21 residues. For this clone: No antigen is known for it.

PCR amplification relied on 60 Vbeta primers (plus 13 Jbeta primers). TCRdb's copy holds only in-frame clones and misses some; the assay was immunoSEQ multiplex PCR. The sample carries about 180,000 clones, about three quarters recorded once. Material for sequencing was PBMCs. The chain recombines TRBV19 with TRBJ2-3; 10 nucleotides align to TRBD1. This receptor was obtained from a female donor in good health and CMV-seronegative. CDR3: CASSEVGRPGTGAGGTDTQYF. CDR3 sequence (DNA): TGTGCCAGTAGCGAGGTCGGACGTCCCGGGACAGGGGCGGGAGGCACAGATACGCAGTATTTT.